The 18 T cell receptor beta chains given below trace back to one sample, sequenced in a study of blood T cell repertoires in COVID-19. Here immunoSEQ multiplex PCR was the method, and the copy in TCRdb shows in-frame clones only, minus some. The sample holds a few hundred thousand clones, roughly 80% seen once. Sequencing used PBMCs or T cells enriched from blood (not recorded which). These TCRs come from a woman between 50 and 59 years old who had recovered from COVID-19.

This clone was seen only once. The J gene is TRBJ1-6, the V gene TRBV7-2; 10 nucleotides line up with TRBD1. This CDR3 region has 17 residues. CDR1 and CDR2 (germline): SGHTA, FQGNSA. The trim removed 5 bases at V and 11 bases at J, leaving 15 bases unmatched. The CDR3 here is CASSPSEVGQGLPPLHF. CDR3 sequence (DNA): TGTGCCAGCAGCCCGTCGGAGGTGGGACAGGGGTTGCCACCCCTCCACTTT.

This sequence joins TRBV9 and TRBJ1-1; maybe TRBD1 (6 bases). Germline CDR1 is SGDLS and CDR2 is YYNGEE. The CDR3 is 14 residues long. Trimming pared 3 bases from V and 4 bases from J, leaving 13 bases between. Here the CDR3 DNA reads TGTGCCAGCAGCGGTGACAGGATTGGCACTGAAGCTTTCTTT. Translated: CASSGDRIGTEAFF. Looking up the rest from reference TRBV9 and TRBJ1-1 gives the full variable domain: DSGVTQTPKHLITATGQRVTLRCSPRSGDLSVYWYQQSLDQGLQFLIQYYNGEERAKGNILERFSAQQFPDLHSELNLSSLELGDSALYFCASSGDRIGTEAFFGQGTRLTVV.

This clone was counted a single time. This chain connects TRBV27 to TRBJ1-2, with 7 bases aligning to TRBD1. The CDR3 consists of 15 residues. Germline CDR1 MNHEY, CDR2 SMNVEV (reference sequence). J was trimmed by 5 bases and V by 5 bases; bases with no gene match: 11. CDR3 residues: CASSPKQGLGYGYTF. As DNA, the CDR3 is TGTGCCAGCAGTCCTAAACAGGGGTTAGGTTATGGCTACACCTTC.

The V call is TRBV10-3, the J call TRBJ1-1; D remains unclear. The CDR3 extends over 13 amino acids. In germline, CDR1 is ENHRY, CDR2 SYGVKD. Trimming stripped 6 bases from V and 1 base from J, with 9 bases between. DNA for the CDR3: TGTGCCATCAGCCTACCGGGGAACACTGAAGCTTTCTTT. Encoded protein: CAISLPGNTEAFF.

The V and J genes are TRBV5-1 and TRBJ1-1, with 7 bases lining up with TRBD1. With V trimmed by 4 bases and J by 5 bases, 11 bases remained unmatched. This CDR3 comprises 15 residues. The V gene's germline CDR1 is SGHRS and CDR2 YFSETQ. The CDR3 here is CASSTSTGARTEAFF. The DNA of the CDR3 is TGCGCCAGCAGCACATCCACAGGGGCCCGGACTGAAGCTTTCTTT.

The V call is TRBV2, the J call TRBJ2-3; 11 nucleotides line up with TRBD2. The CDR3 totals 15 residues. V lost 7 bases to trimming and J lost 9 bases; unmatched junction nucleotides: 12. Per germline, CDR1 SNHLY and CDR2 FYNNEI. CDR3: CASNPGLAVGATQYF. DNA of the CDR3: TGTGCCAGCAATCCGGGACTAGCGGTGGGGGCCACGCAGTATTTT.

CDR3 bases: TGTGCCAGCAAGGAGGGGGGGCCTGGAAACATTCAGTACTTC. It translates to CASKEGGPGNIQYF. The chain links TRBV6-5 to TRBJ2-4, with a possible D match to TRBD2 (7 bases). V gave up 7 bases and J gave up 6 bases, with 16 bases separating them. The CDR3 runs 14 residues. Germline CDR1 is MNHEY and CDR2 is SVGAGI.

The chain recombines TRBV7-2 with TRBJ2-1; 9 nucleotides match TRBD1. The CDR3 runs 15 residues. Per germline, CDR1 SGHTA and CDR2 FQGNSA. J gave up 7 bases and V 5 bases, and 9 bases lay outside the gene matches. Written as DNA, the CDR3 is TGTGCCAGCAGCCGCGACCGGGACAGGGTAAATGAGCAGTTCTTC. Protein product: CASSRDRDRVNEQFF.

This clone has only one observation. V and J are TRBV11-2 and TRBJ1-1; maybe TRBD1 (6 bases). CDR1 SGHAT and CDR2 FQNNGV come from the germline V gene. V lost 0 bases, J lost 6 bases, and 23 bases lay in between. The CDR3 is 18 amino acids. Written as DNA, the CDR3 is TGTGCCAGCAGCTTAGAGCCGTGGGGGGGGGCTGAGGGATCTGAAGCTTTCTTT. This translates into CASSLEPWGGAEGSEAFF.

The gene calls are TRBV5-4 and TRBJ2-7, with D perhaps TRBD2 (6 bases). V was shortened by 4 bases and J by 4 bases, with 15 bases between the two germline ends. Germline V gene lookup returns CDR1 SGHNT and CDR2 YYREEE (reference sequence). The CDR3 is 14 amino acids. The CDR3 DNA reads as TGTGCCAGCAGCGGAGGCCCTAGCGCTTACGAGCAGTACTTC. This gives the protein CASSGGPSAYEQYF.

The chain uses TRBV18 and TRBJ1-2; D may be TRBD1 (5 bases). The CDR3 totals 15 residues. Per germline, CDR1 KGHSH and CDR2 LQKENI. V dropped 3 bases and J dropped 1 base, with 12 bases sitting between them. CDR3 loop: CASSPSTDFNYGYTF. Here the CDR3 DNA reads TGTGCCAGCTCACCCTCGACAGATTTTAACTATGGCTACACCTTC.

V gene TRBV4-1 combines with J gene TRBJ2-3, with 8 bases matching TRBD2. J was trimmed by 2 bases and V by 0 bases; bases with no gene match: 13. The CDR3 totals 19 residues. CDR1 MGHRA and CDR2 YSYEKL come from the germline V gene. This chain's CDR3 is CASSQDGTSSRIPTDTQYF. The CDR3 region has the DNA TGCGCCAGCAGCCAAGACGGGACTAGTTCCCGAATCCCCACAGATACGCAGTATTTT.

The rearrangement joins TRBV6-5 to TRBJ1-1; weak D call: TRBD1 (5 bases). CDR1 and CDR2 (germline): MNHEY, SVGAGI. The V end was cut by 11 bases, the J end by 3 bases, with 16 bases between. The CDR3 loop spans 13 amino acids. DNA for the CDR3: TGTGCCGCCAAGGGGATTGTCGACACTGAAGCTTTCTTT. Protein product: CAAKGIVDTEAFF.

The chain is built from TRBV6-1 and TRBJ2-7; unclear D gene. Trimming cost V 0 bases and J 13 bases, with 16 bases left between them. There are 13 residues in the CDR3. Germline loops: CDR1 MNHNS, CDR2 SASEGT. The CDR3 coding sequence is TGTGCCAGCAGTGAAGCGAGATCCACAGCCCCCTACTTC. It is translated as CASSEARSTAPYF.

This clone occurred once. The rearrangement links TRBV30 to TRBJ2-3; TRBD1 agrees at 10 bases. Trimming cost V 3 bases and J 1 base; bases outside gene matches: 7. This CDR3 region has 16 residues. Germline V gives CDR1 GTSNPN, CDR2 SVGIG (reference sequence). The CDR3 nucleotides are TGTGCCTGGAGGGGACAGGGGAAACTAGGCACAGATACGCAGTATTTT. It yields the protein CAWRGQGKLGTDTQYF. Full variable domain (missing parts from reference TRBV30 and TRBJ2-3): SQTIHQWPATLVQPVGSPLSLECTVEGTSNPNLYWYRQAAGRGLQLLFYSVGIGQISSEVPQNLSASRPQDRQFILSSKKLLLSDSGFYLCAWRGQGKLGTDTQYFGPGTRLTVL.

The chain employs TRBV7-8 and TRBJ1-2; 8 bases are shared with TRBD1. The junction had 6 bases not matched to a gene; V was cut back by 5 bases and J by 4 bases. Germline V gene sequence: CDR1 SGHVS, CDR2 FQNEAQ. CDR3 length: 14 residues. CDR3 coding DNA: TGTGCCAGCAGCATCGACAGGGGTACCTATGGCTACACCTTC. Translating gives CASSIDRGTYGYTF.

The CDR3 nucleotides are TGTGCCAGCAGCTTATGGGGGGGACAGGAGCTATATGGCTACACCTTC. Amino acid sequence: CASSLWGGQELYGYTF. The chain uses TRBV7-9 and TRBJ1-2; 8 nucleotides line up with TRBD1. The V gene's germline CDR1 is SEHNR and CDR2 FQNEAQ (reference sequence). CDR3 length: 16 residues. Trimming at V came to 2 bases and at J to 5 bases, leaving 10 bases not matched to a gene.

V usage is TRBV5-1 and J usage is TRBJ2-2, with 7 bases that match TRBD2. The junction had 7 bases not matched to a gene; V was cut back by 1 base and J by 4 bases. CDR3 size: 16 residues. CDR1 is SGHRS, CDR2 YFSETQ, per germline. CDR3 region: CASSLFASGTTGELFF. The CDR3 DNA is TGCGCCAGCAGCTTGTTCGCTAGCGGAACCACCGGGGAGCTGTTTTTT.